The clone carrying this T cell receptor (beta chain) was counted at least ten times. TCRdb reprocessed the 5' RACE reads via MiXCR and lists one record per CDR3 protein. Of about 59,000 distinct CDR3 sequences listed, 20% to 30% were seen once; the top ten hold 4.6%. Time point specified: technical triplicate 2. The sample is drawn from a study of neurological immune-mediated disorders. The germline V gene has CDR1 ENHRY and CDR2 SYGVKD. V gave up 10 bases and J gave up 2 bases; unmatched junction bases: 5. The CDR3 covers 13 residues. The clonotype originates from a man in his sixties with HTLV-1-associated myelopathy (HAM/TSP). This chain joins TRBV10-3 and TRBJ2-3; 8 nucleotides align to TRBD1. Material: PBMCs. The CDR3 here is CASGQGTTDTQYF. The DNA of the CDR3 is TGTGCCAGTGGACAGGGAACCACAGATACGCAGTATTTT.